Listed below are T cell receptor beta chains from one sample, sequenced in a study of post-analysis software for immune sequencing data. TCRdb reanalysed the PCR reads using MiXCR and keeps one entry per CDR3 protein. The table shows 600,000 to 750,000 distinct CDR3 sequences, with approximately 60% occurring only once. The material sequenced was blood. Source of these receptors: a girl aged 2-10 years with multiple sclerosis. Each CDR3 is given with its conserved first and last residue. The order of the fields is V gene, J gene, D gene, clone size, CDR3 DNA, CDR3 protein. A D gene is named only where the DNA matches it firmly. Size values are once, few and many counts, or a class for expanded clones, and some rows have none.

V gene: TRBV12-3/TRBV12-4
J gene: TRBJ2-1
D gene: TRBD1
clone size: few
CDR3 DNA: TGTGCCAGCAGCTTCCGGGACAGGGGGCATGAGCAGTTCTTC
CDR3 protein: CASSFRDRGHEQFF

V gene: TRBV19
J gene: TRBJ2-1
D gene: -
clone size: -
CDR3 DNA: TGTGCCAGTGGGGGACCGGTCTCCTACAATGAGCAGTTCTTC
CDR3 protein: CASGGPVSYNEQFF

V gene: TRBV20-1
J gene: TRBJ1-4
D gene: -
clone size: -
CDR3 DNA: TGCAGTGCTAGAGACAGTAATGAAAAACTGTTTTTT
CDR3 protein: CSARDSNEKLFF

V gene: TRBV29-1
J gene: TRBJ2-7
D gene: -
clone size: -
CDR3 DNA: TGCAGCGTTAGGACGGAGGCGACCTACGAGCAGTACTTC
CDR3 protein: CSVRTEATYEQYF

V gene: TRBV12-3/TRBV12-4
J gene: TRBJ2-7
D gene: -
clone size: few
CDR3 DNA: TGTGCCAGCAGTTTAGACCCGAGCTCCTACGAGCAGTACTTC
CDR3 protein: CASSLDPSSYEQYF

V gene: TRBV20-1
J gene: TRBJ2-7
D gene: TRBD2
clone size: -
CDR3 DNA: TGCAGTGCTAGGTTGACTAGCGGGAGCTACGAGCAGTACTTC
CDR3 protein: CSARLTSGSYEQYF

V gene: TRBV28
J gene: TRBJ2-6
D gene: -
clone size: -
CDR3 DNA: TGTGCCAGCAGGGACAGAGATCTCTCTGGGGCCAACGTCCTGACTTTC
CDR3 protein: CASRDRDLSGANVLTF

V gene: TRBV19
J gene: TRBJ2-3
D gene: TRBD2
clone size: few
CDR3 DNA: TGTGCCAGTACTATGACTAGCGGCCCTCTGGATACGCAGTATTTT
CDR3 protein: CASTMTSGPLDTQYF

V gene: TRBV6-2/TRBV6-3
J gene: TRBJ2-1
D gene: -
clone size: -
CDR3 DNA: TGTGCCAGCAGTTACGAGAGGGACTTAGAGAATGAGCAGTTCTTC
CDR3 protein: CASSYERDLENEQFF

V gene: TRBV14
J gene: TRBJ1-1
D gene: -
clone size: -
CDR3 DNA: TGTGCCAGCAGCCAAGGATGGACGGGCCTCATGAACACTGAAGCTTTCTTT
CDR3 protein: CASSQGWTGLMNTEAFF

V gene: TRBV24-1
J gene: TRBJ2-3
D gene: TRBD1
clone size: -
CDR3 DNA: TGTGCCACCAGTGATACAAACCCCCGGGACAGGGGGCAGGGAGATACGCAGTATTTT
CDR3 protein: CATSDTNPRDRGQGDTQYF

V gene: TRBV12-3/TRBV12-4
J gene: TRBJ2-7
D gene: -
clone size: few
CDR3 DNA: TGTGCCAGCAGTGAAACAGATTTCGAGCAGTACTTC
CDR3 protein: CASSETDFEQYF

V gene: TRBV29-1
J gene: TRBJ2-7
D gene: -
clone size: once
CDR3 DNA: TGCAGCGTTGGACCGAGCTCCTACAATGAGCAGTACTTC
CDR3 protein: CSVGPSSYNEQYF

V gene: TRBV5-6
J gene: TRBJ2-3
D gene: -
clone size: -
CDR3 DNA: TGTGCCAGCAGCTTCCCGGGAAAACGGGATACGCAGTATTTT
CDR3 protein: CASSFPGKRDTQYF

V gene: TRBV6-2/TRBV6-3
J gene: TRBJ2-3
D gene: TRBD1
clone size: -
CDR3 DNA: TGTGCCAGCAGTTGGCGACAGGGGGCTTGGGATACGCAGTATTTT
CDR3 protein: CASSWRQGAWDTQYF

V gene: TRBV5-1
J gene: TRBJ2-1
D gene: -
clone size: -
CDR3 DNA: TGCGCCAGCAGCTGGTCCCGGAGTTACAATGAGCAGTTCTTC
CDR3 protein: CASSWSRSYNEQFF

V gene: TRBV12-3/TRBV12-4
J gene: TRBJ2-5
D gene: -
clone size: -
CDR3 DNA: TGTGCCAGCAGTTTAGCGGGGGGACCCCCGAGGGAGACCCAGTACTTC
CDR3 protein: CASSLAGGPPRETQYF

V gene: TRBV9
J gene: TRBJ2-4
D gene: -
clone size: -
CDR3 DNA: TGTGCCAGCAGCGTAGAACCGGGGCAAAACATTCAGTACTTC
CDR3 protein: CASSVEPGQNIQYF

V gene: TRBV12-3/TRBV12-4
J gene: TRBJ1-4
D gene: -
clone size: once
CDR3 DNA: TGTGCCAGCAGTCCCGGCATACATGAAAAACTGTTTTTT
CDR3 protein: CASSPGIHEKLFF

V gene: TRBV27
J gene: TRBJ1-2
D gene: -
clone size: -
CDR3 DNA: TGTGCCAGCAGTTTAATTGGGGTAGATTACTATGGCTACACCTTC
CDR3 protein: CASSLIGVDYYGYTF

V gene: TRBV29-1
J gene: TRBJ2-5
D gene: -
clone size: -
CDR3 DNA: TGCAGCGCTGAGGCTGGGGGCACCCAGTACTTC
CDR3 protein: CSAEAGGTQYF